Shown below are 22 T cell receptor beta chains from a single sample sequenced in a study of post-analysis software for immune sequencing data. These receptors are not linked to any known antigen. Findings of the study overall: TRBV segments more frequent in patients than in controls numbered five and included TRBV5-6, TRBV5-1 and TRBV20-1.

TCR beta cDNA libraries had unique molecular identifiers. MiXCR, run by TCRdb on the PCR reads, gives a single entry per CDR3 protein. The sample contains more than 450,000 distinct CDR3 sequences, around a third of which appear only once. The specimen was blood. The receptors derive from a girl aged 2 to 17 with multiple sclerosis.

This clonotype was seen more than once but under ten times. This rearrangement joins TRBV20-1 to TRBJ2-1, with 13 nucleotides matching TRBD2. Germline V CDR1 and CDR2: DFQATT, SNEGSKA (reference sequence). This CDR3 spans 16 amino acids. With 3 bases clipped from V and 7 bases from J, the junction kept 9 bases outside the gene matches. CDR3 sequence: CSASPPTSGGGNEQFF. The CDR3 bases are TGCAGTGCTAGCCCCCCCACTAGCGGGGGGGGAAATGAGCAGTTCTTC.

This clonotype was recorded a few times. This sequence joins TRBV14 and TRBJ2-6; D might be TRBD1 (5 bases). V was clipped by 0 bases and J by 0 bases, with 12 bases between them. Germline-derived CDR1 and CDR2 are SGHDN and FVKESK. This CDR3 comprises 18 residues. The chain's CDR3 is CASSQDQGTISGANVLTF. CDR3 coding DNA: TGTGCCAGCAGCCAAGATCAGGGAACCATCTCTGGGGCCAACGTCCTGACTTTC.

The table lists this clonotype with a few counts. This chain joins TRBV5-1 and TRBJ2-1; 10 bases map to TRBD1. The trim removed 2 bases at V and 7 bases at J, leaving 6 bases unmatched. In germline, CDR1 is SGHRS, CDR2 YFSETQ. The CDR3 contains 15 residues. In DNA, the CDR3 is TGCGCCAGCAGCTTTCGACAGGGGGCCTTTAATGAGCAGTTCTTC. This sequence encodes CASSFRQGAFNEQFF.

This clonotype was seen only a few times. The chain joins TRBV7-9 to TRBJ2-7; 8 bases agree with TRBD2. Trimming took 1 base from V and 1 from J; bases not matched to a gene: 9. The CDR3 contains 17 residues. The germline V gene encodes CDR1 SEHNR and CDR2 FQNEAQ (reference sequence). CDR3 nucleotide sequence: TGTGCCAGCAGCTTAGTTGCGGGGGGCCTGCGGTCCTACGAGCAGTACTTC. Its protein product is CASSLVAGGLRSYEQYF.

This clonotype turned up a few times. V gene TRBV9 combines with J gene TRBJ2-5; D not resolved. This CDR3 comprises 15 residues. The V and J ends lost 5 bases and 0 bases respectively, with 14 bases between them. Germline values: CDR1 SGDLS, CDR2 YYNGEE. The CDR3 sequence: CASSEPLGHQETQYF. The DNA for the CDR3 is TGTGCCAGCAGTGAACCCCTAGGGCACCAAGAGACCCAGTACTTC.

V usage is TRBV12-3 or TRBV12-4 and J usage is TRBJ1-4; 8 nucleotides match TRBD1. Trimming at V came to 5 bases and at J to 5 bases, leaving 7 bases not matched to a gene. The CDR3 extends over 15 amino acids. The DNA of the CDR3 is TGTGCCAGCAGTCGTACAGGGGGGAACAATGAAAAACTGTTTTTT. Translated: CASSRTGGNNEKLFF.

This rearrangement joins TRBV2 to TRBJ2-4; D not certain. Germline V gene lookup returns CDR1 SNHLY and CDR2 FYNNEI. Trimming stripped 2 bases from V and 8 bases from J, with 13 bases between. The CDR3 covers 14 residues. CDR3 DNA: TGTGCCAGCAGTGAATTGTCTGATGGGGACATTCAGTACTTC. Translation: CASSELSDGDIQYF.

The chain has TRBV5-4 and TRBJ1-2; 11 bases fit TRBD1. The CDR3 totals 15 residues. With 3 bases clipped from V and 3 bases from J, the junction kept 4 bases outside the gene matches. Germline CDR1 is SGHNT and CDR2 is YYREEE (reference sequence). The CDR3: CASSSGQGAYYGYTF. CDR3 coding DNA: TGTGCCAGCAGCTCCGGACAGGGGGCTTACTATGGCTACACCTTC.

The chain joins TRBV6-2 or TRBV6-3 to TRBJ2-7; 7 bases line up with TRBD2. From germline, CDR1 is MNHEY and CDR2 SVGEGT. The CDR3 spans 14 residues. Trimming cost V 6 bases and J 3 bases; bases outside gene matches: 8. Here the CDR3 reads CASRHPSGNYEQYF. Written as DNA, the CDR3 is TGTGCCAGCAGACACCCTAGCGGTAACTACGAGCAGTACTTC.

This clonotype turned up a few times. The chain recombines TRBV2 with TRBJ1-2; 8 bases are shared with TRBD1. This CDR3 contains 13 residues. The germline gives CDR1 SNHLY, CDR2 FYNNEI. V gave up 6 bases and J gave up 3 bases; unmatched junction bases: 3. The CDR3 spells CASSQGADYGYTF. The CDR3 DNA follows: TGTGCCAGCAGCCAGGGGGCCGACTATGGCTACACCTTC.

The J gene is TRBJ2-7, the V gene TRBV15, with 7 nucleotides matching TRBD1. CDR3 length: 14 amino acids. Germline values: CDR1 LNHNV, CDR2 YYDKDF (reference sequence). V lost 1 base, J lost 2 bases, and 2 bases stayed unmatched. CDR3: CATSRGQGAYEQYF. DNA for the CDR3: TGTGCCACCAGCAGAGGCCAGGGGGCCTACGAGCAGTACTTC.

This clonotype was detected only a few times. The chain has TRBV6-2 or TRBV6-3 and TRBJ2-4; D is unresolved. The end of the DNA is better explained by TRBJ2-5, so the J call may be wrong. The CDR3 runs 14 residues. Germline V gives CDR1 MNHEY, CDR2 SVGEGT. This CDR3 reads CASSPRRDQETQYF. DNA of the CDR3: TGTGCCAGCAGTCCCCGACGAGACCAAGAGACCCAGTACTTC.

The gene calls are TRBV29-1 and TRBJ1-5, with D uncertain. Germline V gene sequence: CDR1 SQVTM, CDR2 ANQGSEA. The CDR3 covers 12 residues. V lost 8 bases and J 3 bases, leaving 11 bases between the germline ends. CDR3 DNA sequence: TGCAGCCCGCGGGGATTCAATCAGCCCCAGCATTTT. Translation: CSPRGFNQPQHF.

The chain combines TRBV20-1 with TRBJ1-5; D not certain. The CDR3 sequence is 12 residues long. Germline V gene lookup returns CDR1 DFQATT and CDR2 SNEGSKA (reference sequence). Trimming left V 3 bases short and J 7 bases short, with 10 bases between. CDR3 bases: TGCAGTGCTAGTAACCCCCCCCAGCCCCAGCATTTT. It yields the protein CSASNPPQPQHF.

This clonotype was counted only a few times. This rearrangement joins TRBV3-1 to TRBJ1-2, with 9 nucleotides matching TRBD1. Losses at the gene ends were 3 bases for V and 6 bases for J; bases not matched to a gene: 8. Germline CDR1 is LGHDT and CDR2 is YNNKEL (reference sequence). The CDR3 length is 15 residues. Written as DNA, the CDR3 is TGTGCCAGCAGCCATTCCCGGACAGGGGCAGATGGCTACACCTTC. Translating gives CASSHSRTGADGYTF.

CDR3 sequence: CASSSQVRHQPQHF. The CDR3 bases are TGTGCCAGCAGCTCCCAAGTCCGCCATCAGCCCCAGCATTTT. J is TRBJ1-5 and V is TRBV9, with D unclear. Trimming took 4 bases from V and 5 from J, leaving 13 bases between them. The CDR3 has 14 residues. The germline V gene has CDR1 SGDLS and CDR2 YYNGEE. The full variable domain, completed using reference TRBV9 and TRBJ1-5, is DSGVTQTPKHLITATGQRVTLRCSPRSGDLSVYWYQQSLDQGLQFLIQYYNGEERAKGNILERFSAQQFPDLHSELNLSSLELGDSALYFCASSSQVRHQPQHFGDGTRLSIL.

J is TRBJ2-7 and V is TRBV12-3 or TRBV12-4; D call uncertain. The V end was cut by 5 bases, the J end by 1 base, with 9 bases between. The CDR3 loop spans 13 amino acids. The CDR3 DNA reads as TGTGCCAGCAGTAAAACAGCTTCCTACGAGCAGTACTTC. Encoded protein: CASSKTASYEQYF.

The V and J genes are TRBV20-1 and TRBJ1-6; the match to TRBD1 covers 7 bases. Trimming removed 3 bases from V and 7 bases from J; junction bases left unmatched: 15. Germline values: CDR1 DFQATT, CDR2 SNEGSKA (reference sequence). The CDR3 runs to 17 residues. The CDR3 nucleotides read TGCAGTGCTAGTATGGTGAGGGCAACAGGGGAGAATTCACCCCTCCACTTT. Amino acids: CSASMVRATGENSPLHF.

The chain carries TRBV20-1 and TRBJ1-6; D possibly corresponds to TRBD1 (6 bases). This CDR3 has 15 residues. Deletions cut 1 base from V and 7 bases from J, with 14 bases between. Per the germline V gene, CDR1 is DFQATT and CDR2 is SNEGSKA (reference sequence). For the CDR3, the DNA is TGCAGTGCTAGAGCGGGGGGACACACAAATTCACCCCTCCACTTT. Protein product: CSARAGGHTNSPLHF.

The V gene is TRBV20-1, the J gene TRBJ2-7; D is ambiguous. The CDR3 covers 12 residues. Looked up from germline, CDR1 is DFQATT and CDR2 is SNEGSKA (reference sequence). V was clipped by 1 base and J by 4 bases, with 8 bases between them. The CDR3 loop is CSARVGRYEQYF. The CDR3 nucleotides read TGCAGTGCTAGAGTCGGCAGGTACGAGCAGTACTTC.

The chain uses TRBV5-1 and TRBJ2-1; D perhaps matches TRBD2 (7 bases). The V end lost 0 bases, the J end lost 8 bases, and 15 bases lay between the germline ends. This CDR3 has 15 residues. Looked up from germline, CDR1 is SGHRS and CDR2 is YFSETQ. CDR3 protein: CASSLAYGGPDEQFF. DNA of the CDR3: TGCGCCAGCAGCTTGGCGTACGGGGGGCCGGATGAGCAGTTCTTC.

The V gene is TRBV12-3 or TRBV12-4, the J gene TRBJ2-4; maybe TRBD1 (6 bases). The V end lost 7 bases, the J end lost 4 bases, and 14 bases lay between the germline ends. The CDR3 length is 14 residues. In DNA form, the CDR3 reads TGTGCCAGCACCCTACTGGACAGTAAAAACATTCAGTACTTC. This translates into CASTLLDSKNIQYF.